Shown below are 25 T cell receptor beta chains from a single sample sequenced in a study of T cells in Graves' hyperthyroidism and ophthalmopathy. The TCR beta CDR3 regions underwent amplification using RNA transcripts as the source. Using the HTBI primer set, a first-round RT-PCR was run on the TCR CDR3. TCRdb re-called the multiplex PCR reads through MiXCR, storing one row per CDR3 protein. The table records a few hundred thousand distinct CDR3 sequences, around 14% of them present only once. Input material: blood. All receptors derive from a woman aged 25 to 39 with Graves' hyperthyroidism.

CDR3 in amino acids: CASSQDTSVRPYNEQFF. Written as DNA, the CDR3 is TGTGCCAGCAGCCAAGATACCAGCGTGAGACCCTACAATGAGCAGTTCTTC. The chain is built from TRBV3-1 and TRBJ2-1; D not resolved. This CDR3 has 17 residues. Per the germline V gene, CDR1 is LGHDT and CDR2 is YNNKEL (reference sequence). The ends were cut back, 0 bases at V and 2 bases at J, with 14 bases in the middle.

In its sample, this clonotype was seen a few times. CDR3 region: CASSPKGQREQYF. The CDR3 region has the DNA TGCGCCAGCAGCCCAAAGGGACAGAGAGAGCAGTACTTC. The chain carries TRBV4-1 and TRBJ2-7, with 7 nucleotides matching TRBD1. The CDR3 has 13 amino acids. Trimming at V came to 4 bases and at J to 7 bases, leaving 7 bases not matched to a gene. Germline loops: CDR1 MGHRA, CDR2 YSYEKL.

The chain's CDR3 is CASSYTNRLRGYEQYF. CDR3 bases: TGTGCCAGCAGTTATACAAACAGGCTCAGGGGCTACGAGCAGTACTTC. This chain links TRBV6-5 with TRBJ2-7; weak D call: TRBD1 (6 bases). Germline V gene lookup returns CDR1 MNHEY and CDR2 SVGAGI. This CDR3 contains 16 residues. The ends were cut back, 3 bases at V and 3 bases at J, with 18 bases in the middle.

The chain carries TRBV4-1 and TRBJ1-1; 9 bases align to TRBD1. Losses at the gene ends were 5 bases for V and 3 bases for J; bases not matched to a gene: 4. This CDR3 has 14 amino acids. Germline CDR1 is MGHRA and CDR2 is YSYEKL. The CDR3 reads CASSIQGADTEAFF. CDR3 DNA sequence: TGCGCCAGCAGCATACAGGGGGCGGACACTGAAGCTTTCTTT.

This clonotype occurred many times. The J gene is TRBJ2-7, the V gene TRBV20-1; D not resolved. The V gene lost 0 bases and the J gene lost 5 bases, with 8 bases spanning the gap. The CDR3 is 12 amino acids. Germline V CDR1 and CDR2: DFQATT, SNEGSKA (reference sequence). This CDR3 is CSARDLAHEQYF. The CDR3 nucleotides read TGCAGTGCTAGAGATCTGGCCCACGAGCAGTACTTC.

This clonotype is a singleton in its sample. V gene TRBV20-1 combines with J gene TRBJ2-7; 8 positions agree with TRBD2. The germline gives CDR1 DFQATT, CDR2 SNEGSKA (reference sequence). The CDR3 sequence is 15 residues long. The V gene end was trimmed by 6 bases and the J gene end by 3 bases; junction bases not matched to a gene: 13. The CDR3 region is CSAFLRGGGLYEQYF. CDR3 nucleotide sequence: TGCAGTGCATTCCTACGGGGGGGAGGCCTCTACGAGCAGTACTTC.

The rearrangement joins TRBV7-2 to TRBJ1-3; D might be TRBD1 (5 bases). V was cut by 1 base and J by 4 bases, with 14 bases left in between. CDR1 is SGHTA, CDR2 FQGNSA, per germline. The CDR3 extends over 16 amino acids. The CDR3 DNA is TGTGCCAGCAGCTTAGATTCGGGACCAAAAGGAAACACCATATATTTT. It codes for CASSLDSGPKGNTIYF.

The V gene is TRBV6-1, the J gene TRBJ1-1; D is unresolved. The CDR3 loop spans 12 amino acids. Trimming cost V 6 bases and J 1 base, with 6 bases left between them. In germline, CDR1 is MNHNS, CDR2 SASEGT. CDR3 protein: CASSDTNTEAFF. The CDR3 region has the DNA TGTGCCAGCAGCGACACGAACACTGAAGCTTTCTTT.

Ten or more counts support this clonotype. The rearrangement uses TRBV19 and TRBJ1-2, with 9 bases matching TRBD1. Trimming at V came to 4 bases and at J to 8 bases, leaving 5 bases not matched to a gene. The CDR3 totals 13 residues. Germline V gene lookup returns CDR1 LNHDA and CDR2 SQIVND (reference sequence). The CDR3 DNA is TGTGCCAGTAGTAGGGGACAGGGAGGAGGCTACACCTTC. This gives the protein CASSRGQGGGYTF.

This clonotype was detected many times. The rearrangement joins TRBV24-1 to TRBJ2-1; 11 bases map to TRBD2. The CDR3 has 15 amino acids. The junction had 5 bases not matched to a gene; V was cut back by 3 bases and J by 8 bases. Germline values: CDR1 KGHDR, CDR2 SFDVKD. The chain's CDR3 is CATSDGTSGGYEQFF. The CDR3 DNA reads as TGTGCCACCAGTGATGGGACTAGCGGAGGCTATGAGCAGTTCTTC.

A few counts support this clonotype. The chain couples TRBV9 to TRBJ2-1; D not certain. The germline V and J ends were trimmed by 0 bases and 0 bases, with 10 bases remaining between them. Germline lookup yields CDR1 SGDLS and CDR2 YYNGEE. The CDR3 is made up of 16 amino acids. For the CDR3, the DNA is TGTGCCAGCAGCGTAGTCGGCGGAAGCTCCTACAATGAGCAGTTCTTC. It yields the protein CASSVVGGSSYNEQFF.

The sample holds many counts of this clonotype. This chain connects TRBV18 to TRBJ2-7; D might be TRBD1 (5 bases). The CDR3 is 14 amino acids. Germline V lookup: CDR1 KGHSH, CDR2 LQKENI. V was shortened by 0 bases and J by 3 bases, with 9 bases between the two germline ends. The CDR3 here is CASSPPVGDYEQYF. The CDR3 DNA sequence: TGTGCCAGCTCACCACCGGTAGGGGACTACGAGCAGTACTTC.

Here the CDR3 DNA reads TGCGCCAGCAGTGAAACGGACCCGAACACCGGGGAGCTGTTTTTT. It yields the protein CASSETDPNTGELFF. The rearrangement uses TRBV10-1 and TRBJ2-2; D gene ambiguous. The CDR3 totals 15 residues. Germline CDR1 and CDR2: WNHNN and SYGVQD (reference sequence). Trimming left V 3 bases short and J 0 bases short, with 8 bases between.

This clonotype showed up just a few times. The chain employs TRBV15 and TRBJ1-1; D remains unclear. The CDR3 totals 16 residues. Germline V CDR1 and CDR2: LNHNV, YYDKDF (reference sequence). Between the trimmed V and J ends, which lost 0 bases and 1 base, there was a span of 12 bases. Here the CDR3 reads CATSRDQVRKNTEAFF. DNA for the CDR3: TGTGCCACCAGCAGAGATCAGGTACGGAAGAACACTGAAGCTTTCTTT.

This clonotype was counted at least ten times. V usage is TRBV28 and J usage is TRBJ1-2; D possibly corresponds to TRBD1 (6 bases). V lost 4 bases and J lost 8, with 14 bases in between. The V gene's germline CDR1 is MDHEN and CDR2 SYDVKM. The CDR3 totals 13 residues. The CDR3 loop reads CASSSQQGIGYTF. The DNA for the CDR3 is TGTGCCAGCAGTTCGCAACAGGGTATCGGCTACACCTTC.

V usage is TRBV24-1 and J usage is TRBJ2-2; 7 nucleotides agree with TRBD1. CDR1 and CDR2 from the germline V gene are KGHDR and SFDVKD. Unmatched junction bases numbered 13, after V lost 8 bases and J lost 5 bases. There are 16 residues in the CDR3. This CDR3 reads CATKGADRAITGELFF. The CDR3 bases are TGTGCCACCAAGGGCGCCGACAGGGCAATAACCGGGGAGCTGTTTTTT.

The chain combines TRBV10-3 with TRBJ2-3; unclear D gene. The CDR3 loop spans 12 amino acids. The V gene's germline CDR1 is ENHRY and CDR2 SYGVKD. Deletions cut 4 bases from V and 4 bases from J, with 6 bases between. This chain's CDR3 is CAISAISDTQYF. The CDR3, as DNA: TGTGCCATCAGTGCGATATCAGATACGCAGTATTTT.

To note about this clonotype: Possible read error: a much larger clone is one base away. The chain is built from TRBV11-2 and TRBJ2-1, with TRBD2 matching 7 bases. The trim removed 1 base at V and 6 bases at J, leaving 6 bases unmatched. Germline-derived CDR1 and CDR2 are SGHAT and FQNNGV. CDR3 length equals 15 residues. This CDR3 reads CASSLVGGYPNEQFF. CDR3 DNA sequence: TGTGCCAGCAGCTTAGTGGGAGGGTATCCCAATGAGCAGTTCTTC.

Ten or more counts support this clonotype. The V call is TRBV30, the J call TRBJ2-2; D uncertain. There are 17 residues in the CDR3. Germline CDR1 GTSNPN, CDR2 SVGIG (reference sequence). V was shortened by 2 bases and J by 7 bases, with 23 bases between the two germline ends. The CDR3 DNA follows: TGTGCCTGGAGTCCGACCTCCCGAGTCGTAAATGTCGGGGAGCTGTTTTTT. Its protein product is CAWSPTSRVVNVGELFF.

The sample holds many counts of this clonotype. This sequence joins TRBV6-1 and TRBJ2-5; 9 nucleotides line up with TRBD1. CDR3 length: 14 amino acids. CDR1 MNHNS and CDR2 SASEGT come from the germline V gene. V gave up 5 bases and J gave up 4 bases; unmatched junction bases: 5. In nucleotides, the CDR3 is TGTGCCAGCAGTACAGGGGGCGCGGGAGAGACCCAGTACTTC. Its translation is CASSTGGAGETQYF.

This clonotype was seen only a few times. The chain couples TRBV28 to TRBJ1-5; 12 bases are a match to TRBD1. The V gene end was trimmed by 1 base and the J gene end by 7 bases; junction bases not matched to a gene: 11. The CDR3 has 18 amino acids. Germline V gene lookup returns CDR1 MDHEN and CDR2 SYDVKM. This CDR3 is CASSLYGTGGHNQQPQHF. The CDR3 nucleotides are TGTGCCAGCAGTTTATACGGGACAGGGGGCCATAATCAACAGCCCCAGCATTTT. The full variable domain, with the rest looked up from reference TRBV28 and TRBJ1-5, is DVKVTQSSRYLVKRTGEKVFLECVQDMDHENMFWYRQDPGLGLRLIYFSYDVKMKEKGDIPEGYSVSREKKERFSLILESASTNQTSMYLCASSLYGTGGHNQQPQHFGDGTRLSIL.

The chain is built from TRBV5-1 and TRBJ1-3; TRBD1 agrees at 8 bases. This CDR3 comprises 13 residues. With V trimmed by 5 bases and J by 5 bases, 3 bases remained unmatched. In germline, CDR1 is SGHRS, CDR2 YFSETQ. The CDR3, as DNA: TGCGCCAGCAGTCCAGGGGGCAGAAACACCATATATTTT. Translating it yields CASSPGGRNTIYF.

In this sample, this clonotype turned up many times. J is TRBJ1-2 and V is TRBV2; D is unclear. The length of the CDR3 is 14 residues. Per germline, CDR1 SNHLY and CDR2 FYNNEI. V lost 4 bases and J lost 5, with 14 bases in between. The DNA of the CDR3 is TGTGCCAGCAGTGGGGGAGCGGCGAGTTATGGCTACACCTTC. This encodes CASSGGAASYGYTF.

This clonotype has only a few counts. The CDR3 nucleotides are TGTGCCAGCAGCCAAGAACACACCGGGGAGCTGTTTTTT. Protein product: CASSQEHTGELFF. The V gene is TRBV3-1, the J gene TRBJ2-2; D unclear. This CDR3 is 13 amino acids long. Germline V CDR1 and CDR2: LGHDT, YNNKEL (reference sequence). With 0 bases removed from V and 3 bases from J, the gap between germline ends came to 2 bases.

The table lists this clonotype with many counts. V is TRBV6-1 and J is TRBJ2-5; D unclear. V shed 6 bases and J shed 0 bases, with 11 bases lying between them. This CDR3 is built from 14 residues. Germline-derived CDR1 and CDR2 are MNHNS and SASEGT. The DNA for the CDR3 is TGTGCCAGCAGGGCCACTCGCCACCAAGAGACCCAGTACTTC. Translated, it gives CASRATRHQETQYF.